This TCR beta chain was identified in a study of CD8 T cells in ankylosing spondylitis. Study-wide points: One TCR beta motif, made up of several highly homologous variants, appeared characteristic of ankylosing spondylitis blood. Disease-linked clones bore a CD8+ phenotype and were relatively rare in peripheral blood.

TCRdb reanalysed the 5' RACE reads using MiXCR and keeps one entry per CDR3 protein. The sample records some 120,000 distinct CDR3 sequences, 7% being singletons. The V gene lost 0 bases and the J gene lost 3 bases, with 9 bases spanning the gap. Germline values: CDR1 DFQATT, CDR2 SNEGSKA (reference sequence). This CDR3 region has 13 residues. This clonotype came up many times. Its antigen is currently unknown. Sequenced material: blood, either unsorted or a sorted T cell fraction (not recorded which). This TCR derives from a male donor with ankylosing spondylitis or in good health (not recorded which). This chain uses TRBV20-1 with TRBJ2-7; D assignment may be TRBD1 or TRBD2 (5 bases each). The CDR3 DNA reads as TGCAGTGCTAGAGATCCGGGGCTCTACGAGCAGTACTTC. Protein: CSARDPGLYEQYF.